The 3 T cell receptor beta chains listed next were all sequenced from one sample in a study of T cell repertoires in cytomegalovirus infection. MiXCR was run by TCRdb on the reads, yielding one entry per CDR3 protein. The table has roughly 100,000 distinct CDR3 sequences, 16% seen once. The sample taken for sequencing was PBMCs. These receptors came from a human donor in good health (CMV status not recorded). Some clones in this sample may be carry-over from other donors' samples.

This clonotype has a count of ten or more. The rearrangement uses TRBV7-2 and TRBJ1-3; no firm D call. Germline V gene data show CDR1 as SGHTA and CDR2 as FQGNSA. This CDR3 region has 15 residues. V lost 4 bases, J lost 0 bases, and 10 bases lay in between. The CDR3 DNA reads TGTGCCAGCAGCTCGACGATTAGCTCTGGAAACACCATATATTTT. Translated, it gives CASSSTISSGNTIYF. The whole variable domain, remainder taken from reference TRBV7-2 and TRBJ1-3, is GAGVSQSPSNKVTEKGKDVELRCDPISGHTALYWYRQSLGQGLEFLIYFQGNSAPDKSGLPSDRFSAERTGGSVSTLTIQRTQQEDSAVYLCASSSTISSGNTIYFGEGSWLTVV.

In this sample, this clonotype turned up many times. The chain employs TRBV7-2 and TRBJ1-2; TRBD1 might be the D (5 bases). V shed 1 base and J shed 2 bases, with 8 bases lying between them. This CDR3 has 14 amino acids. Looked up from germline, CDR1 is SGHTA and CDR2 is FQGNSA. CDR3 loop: CASSLEGINYGYTF. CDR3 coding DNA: TGTGCCAGCAGCTTAGAGGGGATCAACTATGGCTACACCTTC.

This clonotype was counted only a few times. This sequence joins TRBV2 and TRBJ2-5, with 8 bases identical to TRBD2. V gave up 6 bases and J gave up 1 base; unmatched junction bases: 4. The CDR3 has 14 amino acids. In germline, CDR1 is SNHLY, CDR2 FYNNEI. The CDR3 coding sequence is TGTGCCAGCAGGTCGGGGGGGGGCCAAGAGACCCAGTACTTC. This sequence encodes CASRSGGGQETQYF.